This T cell receptor beta chain was sequenced during a study of blood T cell repertoires in COVID-19 (dated by TCRdb to between 2020 and 2021). At the level of the whole study: Collaborator samples came from the United States, Italy and Spain and covered acute and convalescent phases of COVID-19. Subjects who had been exposed to COVID-19, were actively infected with it, or had recovered from it provided the deeply sampled blood TCRbeta repertoires that made up the dataset. The repertoires were made available in a free public database intended to serve as a resource for research on the immune response to SARS-CoV-2. A de-identified subject ID, COVID-19 status, age in years and sex were almost always included in the sample metadata. The material from the prospective study consisted of cDNA or gDNA derived from T cells, B-cell-depleted T cells, or PBMCs. Samples were obtained from the ongoing ImmuneRACE study (first 160 participants) and from 1,254 subjects provided by 6 global collaborators. Where available, HLA class I and class II types were obtained from metadata supplied by the sample provider rather than from assay-based typing. On the study overall, not on this receptor specifically: The amount of clinical and demographic metadata varied by source and participant and was provided uncurated.

CDR1 and CDR2, per the germline V gene, are SNHLY and FYNNEI. V was cut back by 5 bases and J by 12 bases, leaving a gap of 23 bases between them. The CDR3, from cysteine to phenylalanine, totals 15 residues. Just the 45-base CDR3 DNA is kept, in frame starting at base 1. The immunoSEQ Assay, a bias-controlled multiplex PCR, was used to amplify TCRbeta CDR3 regions from genomic DNA. The published analysis was carried out like this. The number of nucleated cells in each sample was estimated from the amplification of reference gene primers within the assay. To quantify the absolute abundance of each unique TCRbeta CDR3 rearrangement, sequence reads were collapsed and filtered. For each sample, productive Simpson clonality was calculated as the square root of Simpson's diversity index across productive rearrangements. TCRdb's version of the immuneACCESS table is confined to in-frame rearrangements and falls short of the full clone set. An unresolved V gene accounts for under half of the shortfall where checked; the remainder is of unknown origin. The DNA gave D and trimming, while V, J and clone size come from that table. For this sample the table gives about 23,000 clones, of which 65% to 90% were detected only once. The ten most abundant clones make up 48% of the sample.

Note on this clone: The target of this receptor is not known. No quality values exist for individual bases; no much larger clone is one base distant.

Collaborating institutions collected whole blood in K2EDTA tubes following their own protocols. For TCRbeta analysis, collaborators shipped samples in one of three forms: frozen whole blood, isolated PBMCs, or DNA extracted from either of those sample types. The sample was peripheral blood. This receptor was identified in a man between 70 and 80 years old with acute or convalescent COVID-19. The rearrangement combines TRBV2 with TRBJ2-1; the D gene cannot be resolved reliably. The DNA reads as follows: TGTGCCAGCAGTCCCCAGCGCGTTACTCCTCCGAGGCAGTTCTTC. It translates as CASSPQRVTPPRQFF.